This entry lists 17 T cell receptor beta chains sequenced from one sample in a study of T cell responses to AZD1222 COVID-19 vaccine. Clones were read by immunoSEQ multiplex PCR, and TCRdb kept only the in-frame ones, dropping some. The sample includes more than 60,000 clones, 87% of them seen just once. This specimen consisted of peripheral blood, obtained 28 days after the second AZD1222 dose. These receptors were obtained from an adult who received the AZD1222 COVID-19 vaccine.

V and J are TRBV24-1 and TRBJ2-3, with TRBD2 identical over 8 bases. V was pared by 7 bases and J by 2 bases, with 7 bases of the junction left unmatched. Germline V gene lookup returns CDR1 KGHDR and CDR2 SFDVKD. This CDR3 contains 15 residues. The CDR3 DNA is TGTGCCACCAGGGGGAGTAGCGGGGACACAGATACGCAGTATTTT. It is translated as CATRGSSGDTDTQYF.

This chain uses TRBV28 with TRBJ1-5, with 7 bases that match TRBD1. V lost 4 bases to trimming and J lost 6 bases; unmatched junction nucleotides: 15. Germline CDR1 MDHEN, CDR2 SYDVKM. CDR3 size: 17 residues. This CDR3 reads CASSSPFKEGAGQPQHF. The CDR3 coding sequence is TGTGCCAGCAGTTCCCCTTTTAAGGAGGGGGCAGGTCAGCCCCAGCATTTT.

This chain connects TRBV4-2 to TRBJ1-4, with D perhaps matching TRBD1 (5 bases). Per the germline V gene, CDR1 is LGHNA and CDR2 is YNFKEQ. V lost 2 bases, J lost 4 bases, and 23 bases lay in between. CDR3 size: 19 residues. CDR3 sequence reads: CASSQTLGAISWGNEKLFF. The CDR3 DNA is TGTGCCAGCAGCCAAACACTCGGGGCTATATCGTGGGGTAATGAAAAACTGTTTTTT.

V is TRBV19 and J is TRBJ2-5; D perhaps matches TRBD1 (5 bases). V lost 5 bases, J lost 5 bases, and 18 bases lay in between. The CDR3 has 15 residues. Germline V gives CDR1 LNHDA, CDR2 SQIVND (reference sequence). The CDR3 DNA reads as TGTGCCAGTAGTTCCCTAGATCAGGGATTGGAGACCCAGTACTTC. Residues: CASSSLDQGLETQYF.

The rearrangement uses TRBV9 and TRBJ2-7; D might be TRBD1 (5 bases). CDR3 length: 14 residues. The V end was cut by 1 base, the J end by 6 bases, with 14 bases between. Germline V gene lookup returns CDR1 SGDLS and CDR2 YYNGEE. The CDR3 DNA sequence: TGTGCCAGCAGCGTACAGGGTACATCGGGCGAGCAGTACTTC. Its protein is CASSVQGTSGEQYF.

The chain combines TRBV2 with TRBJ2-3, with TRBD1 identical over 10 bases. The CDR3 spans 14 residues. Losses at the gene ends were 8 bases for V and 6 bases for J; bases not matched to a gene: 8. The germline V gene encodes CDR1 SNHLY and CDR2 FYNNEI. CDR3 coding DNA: TGTGCCAGCGGAAGGGACAGGGGCGGGGATACGCAGTATTTT. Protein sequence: CASGRDRGGDTQYF.

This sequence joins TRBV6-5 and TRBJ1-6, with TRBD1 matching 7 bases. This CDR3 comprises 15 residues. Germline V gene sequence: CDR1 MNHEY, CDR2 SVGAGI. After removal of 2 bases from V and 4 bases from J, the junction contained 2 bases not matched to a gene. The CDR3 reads CASSYGDRYNSPLHF. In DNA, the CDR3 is TGTGCCAGCAGTTACGGGGACAGATATAATTCACCCCTCCACTTT.

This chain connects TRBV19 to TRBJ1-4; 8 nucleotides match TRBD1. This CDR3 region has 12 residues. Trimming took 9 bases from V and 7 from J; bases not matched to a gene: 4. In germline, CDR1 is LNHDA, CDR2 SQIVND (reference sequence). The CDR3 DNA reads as TGTGCCAGCCGGGACAGGAGTGAAAAACTGTTTTTT. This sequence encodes CASRDRSEKLFF. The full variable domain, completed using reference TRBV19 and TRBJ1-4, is DGGITQSPKYLFRKEGQNVTLSCEQNLNHDAMYWYRQDPGQGLRLIYYSQIVNDFQKGDIAEGYSVSREKKESFPLTVTSAQKNPTAFYLCASRDRSEKLFFGSGTQLSVL.

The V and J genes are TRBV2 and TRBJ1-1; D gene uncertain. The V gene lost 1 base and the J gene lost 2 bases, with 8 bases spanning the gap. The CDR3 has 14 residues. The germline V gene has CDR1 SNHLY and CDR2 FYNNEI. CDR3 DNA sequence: TGTGCCAGCAGTGAAGAGATAGTCAACACTGAAGCTTTCTTT. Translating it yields CASSEEIVNTEAFF.

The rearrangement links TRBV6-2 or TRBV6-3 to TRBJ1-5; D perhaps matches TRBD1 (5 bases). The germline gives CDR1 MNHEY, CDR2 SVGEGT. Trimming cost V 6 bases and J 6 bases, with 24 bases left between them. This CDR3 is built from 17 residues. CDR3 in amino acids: CASSTNYGGASGQPQHF. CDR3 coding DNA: TGTGCCAGCAGCACCAATTACGGCGGGGCGTCTGGTCAGCCCCAGCATTTT.

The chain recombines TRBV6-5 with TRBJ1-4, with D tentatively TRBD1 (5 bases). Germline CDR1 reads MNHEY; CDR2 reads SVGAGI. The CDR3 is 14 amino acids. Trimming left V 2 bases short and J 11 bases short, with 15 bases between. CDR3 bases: TGTGCCAGCAGTTACGATCCGGTGCGGGGGAAACTGTTTTTT. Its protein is CASSYDPVRGKLFF.

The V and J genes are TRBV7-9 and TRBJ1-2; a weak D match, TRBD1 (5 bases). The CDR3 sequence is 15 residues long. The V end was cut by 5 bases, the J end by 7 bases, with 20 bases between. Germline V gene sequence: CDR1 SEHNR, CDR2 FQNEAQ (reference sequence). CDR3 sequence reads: CASSPERDWGVGYTF. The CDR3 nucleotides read TGTGCCAGCAGCCCCGAACGTGATTGGGGGGTTGGCTACACCTTC.

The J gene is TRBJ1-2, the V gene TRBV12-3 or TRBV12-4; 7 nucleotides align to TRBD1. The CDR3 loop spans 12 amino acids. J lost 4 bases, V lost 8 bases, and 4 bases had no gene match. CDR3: CASGGTAYGYTF. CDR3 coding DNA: TGTGCCAGCGGCGGGACAGCCTATGGCTACACCTTC.

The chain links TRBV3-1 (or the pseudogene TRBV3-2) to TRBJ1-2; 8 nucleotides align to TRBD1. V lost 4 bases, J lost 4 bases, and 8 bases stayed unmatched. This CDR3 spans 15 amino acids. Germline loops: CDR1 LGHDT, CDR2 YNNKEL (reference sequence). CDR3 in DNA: TGTGCCAGCAGCCCCGGGACAGGAGGCGTCTATGGCTACACCTTC. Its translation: CASSPGTGGVYGYTF.

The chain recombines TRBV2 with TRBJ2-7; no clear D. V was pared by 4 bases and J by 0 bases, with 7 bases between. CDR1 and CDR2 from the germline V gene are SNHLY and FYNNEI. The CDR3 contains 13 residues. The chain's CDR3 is CASSGGPSYEQYF. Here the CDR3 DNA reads TGTGCCAGCAGTGGTGGGCCCTCCTACGAGCAGTACTTC.

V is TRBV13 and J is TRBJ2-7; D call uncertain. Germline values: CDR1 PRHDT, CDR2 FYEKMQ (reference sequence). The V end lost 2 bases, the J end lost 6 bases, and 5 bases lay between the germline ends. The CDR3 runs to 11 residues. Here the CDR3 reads CASSLNGEQYF. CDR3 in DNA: TGTGCCAGCAGCTTAAACGGCGAGCAGTACTTC.

The CDR3 sequence: CAWSDPPGNNEQFF. DNA for the CDR3: TGTGCCTGGAGTGACCCCCCTGGCAACAATGAGCAGTTCTTC. The chain combines TRBV30 with TRBJ2-1, with D unclear. The germline V and J ends were trimmed by 1 base and 5 bases, with 12 bases remaining between them. Germline V gene lookup returns CDR1 GTSNPN and CDR2 SVGIG (reference sequence). The CDR3 contains 14 residues.